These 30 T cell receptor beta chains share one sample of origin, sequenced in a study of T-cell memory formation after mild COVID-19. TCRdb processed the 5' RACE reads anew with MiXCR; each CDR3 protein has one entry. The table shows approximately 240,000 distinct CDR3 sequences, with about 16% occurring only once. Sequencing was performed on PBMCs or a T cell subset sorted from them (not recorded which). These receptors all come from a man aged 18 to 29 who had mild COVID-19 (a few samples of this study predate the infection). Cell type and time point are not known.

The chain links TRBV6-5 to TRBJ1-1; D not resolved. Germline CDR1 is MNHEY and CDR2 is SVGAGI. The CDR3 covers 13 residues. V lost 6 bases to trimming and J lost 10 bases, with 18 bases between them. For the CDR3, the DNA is TGTGCCAGCAGCCGCATCCCCTTCGTGGTAGCTTTCTTT. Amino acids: CASSRIPFVVAFF.

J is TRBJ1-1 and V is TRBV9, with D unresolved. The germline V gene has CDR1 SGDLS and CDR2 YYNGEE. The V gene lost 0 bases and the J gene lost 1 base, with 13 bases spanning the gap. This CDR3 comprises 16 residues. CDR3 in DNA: TGTGCCAGCAGCGTAGGAGTGGCAGTGGGGAACACTGAAGCTTTCTTT. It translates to CASSVGVAVGNTEAFF.

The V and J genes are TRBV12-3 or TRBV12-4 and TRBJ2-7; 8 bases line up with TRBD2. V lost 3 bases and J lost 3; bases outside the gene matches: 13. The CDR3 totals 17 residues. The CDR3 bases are TGTGCCAGCAGTTTGGACCCGCCCGGCGGGGGGAACTACGAGCAGTACTTC. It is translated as CASSLDPPGGGNYEQYF.

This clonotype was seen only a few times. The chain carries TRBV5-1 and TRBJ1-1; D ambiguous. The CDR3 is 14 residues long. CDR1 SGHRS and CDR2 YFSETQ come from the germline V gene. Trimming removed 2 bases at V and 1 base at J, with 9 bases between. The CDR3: CASSLSGSNTEAFF. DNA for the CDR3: TGCGCCAGCAGCTTATCGGGGTCGAACACTGAAGCTTTCTTT.

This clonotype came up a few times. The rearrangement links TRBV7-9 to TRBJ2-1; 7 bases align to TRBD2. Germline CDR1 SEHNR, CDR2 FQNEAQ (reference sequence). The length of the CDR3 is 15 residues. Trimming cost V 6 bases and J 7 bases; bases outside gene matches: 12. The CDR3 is CASSPGTTSRNEQFF. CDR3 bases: TGTGCCAGCAGTCCCGGGACTACCTCTCGGAATGAGCAGTTCTTC.

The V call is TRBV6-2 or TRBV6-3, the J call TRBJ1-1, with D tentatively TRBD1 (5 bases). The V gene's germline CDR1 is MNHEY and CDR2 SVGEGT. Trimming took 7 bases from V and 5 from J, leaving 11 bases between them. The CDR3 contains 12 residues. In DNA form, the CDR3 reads TGTGCCAGCAACCTCTGGGGGACTGAAGCTTTCTTT. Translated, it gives CASNLWGTEAFF.

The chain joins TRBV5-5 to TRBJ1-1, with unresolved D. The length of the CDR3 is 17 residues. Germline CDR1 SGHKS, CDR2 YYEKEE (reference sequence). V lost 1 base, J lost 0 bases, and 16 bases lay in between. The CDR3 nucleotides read TGTGCCAGCAGCTTGCTTTTTTCCGCAACATTGAACACTGAAGCTTTCTTT. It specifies CASSLLFSATLNTEAFF.

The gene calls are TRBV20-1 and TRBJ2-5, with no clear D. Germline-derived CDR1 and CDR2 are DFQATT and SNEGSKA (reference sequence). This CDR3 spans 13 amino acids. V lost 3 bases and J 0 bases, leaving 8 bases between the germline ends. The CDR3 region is CSASVWDQETQYF. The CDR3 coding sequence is TGCAGTGCTAGTGTTTGGGACCAAGAGACCCAGTACTTC.

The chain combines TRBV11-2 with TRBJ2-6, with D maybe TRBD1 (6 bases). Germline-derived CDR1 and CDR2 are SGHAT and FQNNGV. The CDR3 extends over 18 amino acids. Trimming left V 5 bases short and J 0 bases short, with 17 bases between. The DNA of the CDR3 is TGTGCCAGCAGCCCAGATCACCAGGGGAGCTCTGGGGCCAACGTCCTGACTTTC. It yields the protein CASSPDHQGSSGANVLTF.

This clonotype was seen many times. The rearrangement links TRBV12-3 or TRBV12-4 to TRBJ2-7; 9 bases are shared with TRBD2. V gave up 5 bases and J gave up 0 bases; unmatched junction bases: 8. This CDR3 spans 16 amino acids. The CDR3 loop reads CASSSLAGYPSYEQYF. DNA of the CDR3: TGTGCCAGCAGTAGTCTAGCGGGGTATCCCTCCTACGAGCAGTACTTC.

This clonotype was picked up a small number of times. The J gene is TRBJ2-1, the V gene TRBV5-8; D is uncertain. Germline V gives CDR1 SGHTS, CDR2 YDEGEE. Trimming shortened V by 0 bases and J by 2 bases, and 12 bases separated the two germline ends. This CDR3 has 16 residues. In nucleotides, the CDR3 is TGTGCCAGCAGCTTGGGCACCCGTCGGGCCTACAATGAGCAGTTCTTC. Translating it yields CASSLGTRRAYNEQFF.

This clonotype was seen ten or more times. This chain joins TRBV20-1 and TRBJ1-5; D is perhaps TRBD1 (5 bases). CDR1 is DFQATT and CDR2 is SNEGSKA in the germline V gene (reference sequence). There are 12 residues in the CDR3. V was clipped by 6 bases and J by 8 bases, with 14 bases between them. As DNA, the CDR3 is TGCAGTGCCAGGGACGTCGTCGAGCCCCAGCATTTT. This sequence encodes CSARDVVEPQHF.

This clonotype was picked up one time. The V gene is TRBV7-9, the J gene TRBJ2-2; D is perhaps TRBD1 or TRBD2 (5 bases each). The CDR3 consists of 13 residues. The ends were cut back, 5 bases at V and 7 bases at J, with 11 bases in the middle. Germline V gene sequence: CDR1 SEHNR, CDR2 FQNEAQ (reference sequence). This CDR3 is CASSVRDGGELFF. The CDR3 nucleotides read TGTGCCAGCAGCGTCCGGGACGGCGGGGAGCTGTTTTTT.

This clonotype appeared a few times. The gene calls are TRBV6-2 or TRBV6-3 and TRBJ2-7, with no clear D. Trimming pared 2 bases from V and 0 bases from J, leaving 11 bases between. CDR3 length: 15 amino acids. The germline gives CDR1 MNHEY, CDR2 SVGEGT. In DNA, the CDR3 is TGTGCCAGCAGTTACGTCCCGGGTCTCTCCTACGAGCAGTACTTC. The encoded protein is CASSYVPGLSYEQYF.

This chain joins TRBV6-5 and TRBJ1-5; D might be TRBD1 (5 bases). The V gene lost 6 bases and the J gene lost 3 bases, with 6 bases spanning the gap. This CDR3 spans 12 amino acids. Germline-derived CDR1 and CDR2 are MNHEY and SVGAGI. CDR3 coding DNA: TGTGCCAGCAGGGGACCCAATCAGCCCCAGCATTTT. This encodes CASRGPNQPQHF.

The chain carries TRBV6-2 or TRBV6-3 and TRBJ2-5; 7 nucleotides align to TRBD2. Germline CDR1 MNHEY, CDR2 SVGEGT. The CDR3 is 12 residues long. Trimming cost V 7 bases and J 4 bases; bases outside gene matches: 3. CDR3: CASNSGPETQYF. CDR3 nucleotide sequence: TGTGCCAGCAATAGCGGGCCAGAGACCCAGTACTTC.

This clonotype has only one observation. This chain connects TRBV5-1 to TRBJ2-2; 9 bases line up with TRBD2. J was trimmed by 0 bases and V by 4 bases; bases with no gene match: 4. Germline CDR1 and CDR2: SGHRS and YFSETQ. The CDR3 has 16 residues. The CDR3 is CASSKSGGTNTGELFF. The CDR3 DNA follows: TGCGCCAGCAGCAAAAGCGGGGGGACGAACACCGGGGAGCTGTTTTTT. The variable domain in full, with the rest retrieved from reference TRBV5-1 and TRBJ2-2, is KAGVTQTPRYLIKTRGQQVTLSCSPISGHRSVSWYQQTPGQGLQFLFEYFSETQRNKGNFPGRFSGRQFSNSRSEMNVSTLELGDSALYLCASSKSGGTNTGELFFGEGSRLTVL.

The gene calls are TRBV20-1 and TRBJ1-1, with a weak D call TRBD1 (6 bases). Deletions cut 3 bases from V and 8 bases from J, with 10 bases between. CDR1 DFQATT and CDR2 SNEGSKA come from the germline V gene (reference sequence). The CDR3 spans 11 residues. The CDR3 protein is CSASRQAEAFF. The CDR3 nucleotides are TGCAGTGCTAGTAGACAGGCCGAAGCTTTCTTT.

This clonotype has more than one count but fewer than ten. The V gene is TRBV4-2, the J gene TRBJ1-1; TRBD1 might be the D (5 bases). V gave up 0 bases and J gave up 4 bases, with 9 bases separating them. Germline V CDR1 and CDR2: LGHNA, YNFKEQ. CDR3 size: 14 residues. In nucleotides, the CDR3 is TGTGCCAGCAGCCAAGATTGGGGGACCACTGAAGCTTTCTTT. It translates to CASSQDWGTTEAFF.

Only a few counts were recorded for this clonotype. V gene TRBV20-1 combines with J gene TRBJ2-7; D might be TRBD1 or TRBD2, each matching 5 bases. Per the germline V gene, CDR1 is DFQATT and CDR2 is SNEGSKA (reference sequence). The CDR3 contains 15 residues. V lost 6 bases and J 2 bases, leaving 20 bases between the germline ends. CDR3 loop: CSAQGTPLQPYEQYF. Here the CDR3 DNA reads TGCAGTGCGCAAGGGACGCCGCTTCAACCCTACGAGCAGTACTTC.

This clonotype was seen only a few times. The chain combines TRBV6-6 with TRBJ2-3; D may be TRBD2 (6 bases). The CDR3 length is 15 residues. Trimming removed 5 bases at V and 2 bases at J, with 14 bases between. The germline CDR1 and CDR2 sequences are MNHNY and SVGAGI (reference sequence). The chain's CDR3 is CASSRDWSFTDTQYF. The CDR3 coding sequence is TGTGCCAGCAGTCGGGACTGGTCCTTCACAGATACGCAGTATTTT.

CDR3 residues: CASSLEGVAVYGYTF. The CDR3, as DNA: TGTGCCAGCAGCTTAGAGGGAGTGGCGGTCTATGGCTACACCTTC. The rearrangement links TRBV7-9 to TRBJ1-2; no clear D gene. Germline V gene sequence: CDR1 SEHNR, CDR2 FQNEAQ (reference sequence). The CDR3 is 15 amino acids. V lost 1 base and J 4 bases, leaving 13 bases between the germline ends.

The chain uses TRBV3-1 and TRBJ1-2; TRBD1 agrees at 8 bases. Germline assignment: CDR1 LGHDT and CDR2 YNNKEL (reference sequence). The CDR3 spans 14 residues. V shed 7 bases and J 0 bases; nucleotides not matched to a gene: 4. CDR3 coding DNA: TGTGCCAGCACCAACAGGGGGGCTAACTATGGCTACACCTTC. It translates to CASTNRGANYGYTF.

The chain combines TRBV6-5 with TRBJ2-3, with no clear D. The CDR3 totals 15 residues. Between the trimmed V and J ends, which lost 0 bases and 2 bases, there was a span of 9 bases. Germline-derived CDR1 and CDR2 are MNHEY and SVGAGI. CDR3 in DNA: TGTGCCAGCAGTTACTCCCCTGGATCCACAGATACGCAGTATTTT. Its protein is CASSYSPGSTDTQYF.

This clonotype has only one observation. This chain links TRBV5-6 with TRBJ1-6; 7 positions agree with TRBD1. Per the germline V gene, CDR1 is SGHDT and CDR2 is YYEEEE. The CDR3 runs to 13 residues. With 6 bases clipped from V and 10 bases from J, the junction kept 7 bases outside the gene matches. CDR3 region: CASTNRGGSPLHF. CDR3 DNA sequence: TGTGCCAGCACCAACAGGGGTGGATCACCCCTCCACTTT. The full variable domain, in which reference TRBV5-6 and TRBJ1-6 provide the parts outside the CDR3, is DAGVTQSPTHLIKTRGQQVTLRCSPKSGHDTVSWYQQALGQGPQFIFQYYEEEERQRGNFPDRFSGHQFPNYSSELNVNALLLGDSALYLCASTNRGGSPLHFGNGTRLTVT.

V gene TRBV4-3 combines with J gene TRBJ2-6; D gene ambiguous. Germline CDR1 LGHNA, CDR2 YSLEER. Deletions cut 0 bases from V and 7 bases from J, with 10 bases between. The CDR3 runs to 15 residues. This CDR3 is CASSQELTLANVLTF. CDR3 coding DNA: TGCGCCAGCAGCCAAGAGCTCACCCTAGCCAACGTCCTGACTTTC.

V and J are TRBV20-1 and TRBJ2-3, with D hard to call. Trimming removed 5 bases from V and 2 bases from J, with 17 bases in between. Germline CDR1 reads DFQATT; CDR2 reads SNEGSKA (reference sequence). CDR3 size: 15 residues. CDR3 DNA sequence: TGCAGTGCTGTCCCGGACCGTCTTTCCACAGATACGCAGTATTTT. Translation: CSAVPDRLSTDTQYF.

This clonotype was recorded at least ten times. This chain's CDR3 is CASGGGGTDTQYF. Written as DNA, the CDR3 is TGCGCCAGCGGGGGGGGCGGCACAGATACGCAGTATTTT. The chain recombines TRBV5-1 with TRBJ2-3, with D possibly TRBD2 on 7 matching bases. Germline CDR1 is SGHRS and CDR2 is YFSETQ. CDR3 length: 13 residues. Trimming stripped 7 bases from V and 1 base from J, with 10 bases between.

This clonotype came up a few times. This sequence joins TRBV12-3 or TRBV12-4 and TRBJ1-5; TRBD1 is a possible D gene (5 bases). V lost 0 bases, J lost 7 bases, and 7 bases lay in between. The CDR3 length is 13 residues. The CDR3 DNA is TGTGCCAGCAGTTTAGCGACAGCCCAGCCCCAGCATTTT. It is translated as CASSLATAQPQHF.

CDR3 in amino acids: CASSFGDRGWTEAFF. For the CDR3, the DNA is TGTGCCAGCAGTTTCGGGGACAGGGGCTGGACTGAAGCTTTCTTT. The V call is TRBV27, the J call TRBJ1-1, with TRBD1 matching 10 bases. Germline-derived CDR1 and CDR2 are MNHEY and SMNVEV (reference sequence). The CDR3 totals 15 residues. Trimming removed 3 bases from V and 5 bases from J; junction bases left unmatched: 6.